Sequencing of this TCR beta chain was carried out in a study of control samples from healthy donors and cancer patients. The CDR3 loop spans 14 amino acids. Germline loops: CDR1 MRHNA, CDR2 SNTAGT. The V segment lost 3 bases and the J segment 4 bases; nucleotides outside the gene matches: 1. Sequencing used immunoSEQ multiplex PCR; TCRdb keeps in-frame clones, though not all of them. The sample carries under 200,000 clones, 75% to 95% recorded once. Source material: blood. The genes are TRBV6-4 and TRBJ2-2; 8 bases align to TRBD1. This receptor was identified in a woman aged 25 to 39 in good health. Written as DNA, the CDR3 is TGTGCCAGCAGTGAGCAGGGGGCCACCGGGGAGCTGTTTTTT. It translates to CASSEQGATGELFF.